This T cell receptor (beta chain) was observed in a study of blood T cell repertoires in COVID-19. On the study more broadly: Collection of acute and convalescent COVID-19 samples took place in the United States, Italy and Spain. Nucleic acid was either cDNA or gDNA, and it came from T cells, B-cell-depleted T cells, or PBMCs.

Authors' analysis steps: Using reference gene primer amplification, nucleated cell counts were estimated. Method: immunoSEQ multiplex PCR; TCRdb's copy keeps in-frame clones and lacks some. V and J calls plus clone size are reproduced from that table; the DNA served to infer D and trimming. The sample carries around 130,000 clones, about 81% recorded once. The V gene lost 2 bases and the J gene lost 0 bases, with 7 bases spanning the gap. CDR1 is SGHRS, CDR2 YFSETQ, per germline. The CDR3 is 14 amino acids. The clonotype comes from a woman aged 80 or older with acute or convalescent COVID-19. Sequencing was done on a sample of peripheral blood. The chain is built from TRBV5-1 and TRBJ2-3, with unresolved D. The CDR3 coding sequence is TGCGCCAGCAGCTTTGGCGGCAGCACAGATACGCAGTATTTT. Translation: CASSFGGSTDTQYF. Full variable domain (remainder filled in from reference TRBV5-1 and TRBJ2-3): KAGVTQTPRYLIKTRGQQVTLSCSPISGHRSVSWYQQTPGQGLQFLFEYFSETQRNKGNFPGRFSGRQFSNSRSEMNVSTLELGDSALYLCASSFGGSTDTQYFGPGTRLTVL.